A single sample is the source of the 15 T cell receptor beta chains below, sequenced in a study of cytomegalovirus exposure and HLA in healthy donors. The study ran its PCR with 60 Vbeta and 13 Jbeta primers. The repertoire was sequenced with immunoSEQ multiplex PCR; TCRdb's copy has only in-frame clones and lacks some. The sample includes 160,000 or so clones, roughly four fifths of them seen just once. The sample taken for sequencing was PBMCs. These TCRs come from a man between 40 and 49 years old in good health and CMV-seronegative.

The chain has TRBV18 and TRBJ2-2; D is perhaps TRBD1 (5 bases). This CDR3 contains 15 residues. Germline V gene sequence: CDR1 KGHSH, CDR2 LQKENI. V shed 2 bases and J shed 4 bases, with 11 bases lying between them. CDR3 amino acids: CASSPSQGGTGELFF. CDR3 coding DNA: TGTGCCAGCTCACCATCCCAGGGCGGCACCGGGGAGCTGTTTTTT.

The chain carries TRBV19 and TRBJ2-7, with 13 bases identical to TRBD2. CDR3 length equals 13 residues. Germline CDR1 and CDR2: LNHDA and SQIVND (reference sequence). With V trimmed by 10 bases and J by 5 bases, 5 bases remained unmatched. CDR3 bases: TGTGCCACGCAACTAGCGGGAGGGAACGAGCAGTACTTC. Translating it yields CATQLAGGNEQYF.

This clone has only a few counts. The chain combines TRBV27 with TRBJ1-1; 8 positions match TRBD1. Germline CDR1 and CDR2: MNHEY and SMNVEV (reference sequence). Trimming cost V 6 bases and J 2 bases; bases outside gene matches: 5. The CDR3 is 14 amino acids. The CDR3 nucleotides are TGTGCCAGCAGGGACAGGGCATACAACACTGAAGCTTTCTTT. As protein: CASRDRAYNTEAFF.

The CDR3, as DNA: TGTGCCAGCAGTTTACAGGTGAAGGCTCCTGGCTACACCTTC. Translated: CASSLQVKAPGYTF. This chain uses TRBV27 with TRBJ1-2; D is undetermined. The CDR3 is 14 amino acids. V lost 2 bases to trimming and J lost 7 bases, with 14 bases between them. Germline V gene lookup returns CDR1 MNHEY and CDR2 SMNVEV (reference sequence).

The genes are TRBV30 and TRBJ1-5, with 8 nucleotides matching TRBD1. The CDR3 is 14 residues long. J lost 5 bases, V lost 3 bases, and 6 bases had no gene match. Germline CDR1 GTSNPN, CDR2 SVGIG (reference sequence). CDR3 bases: TGTGCCTGGAGCGCAGGGACAGGAGATCAGCCCCAGCATTTT. The encoded protein is CAWSAGTGDQPQHF. Using reference TRBV30 and TRBJ1-5 for the parts outside the CDR3, the full variable domain is SQTIHQWPATLVQPVGSPLSLECTVEGTSNPNLYWYRQAAGRGLQLLFYSVGIGQISSEVPQNLSASRPQDRQFILSSKKLLLSDSGFYLCAWSAGTGDQPQHFGDGTRLSIL.

Turning to this clone: The junction departs from the called germline gene at one end, perhaps through a read error. The genes are TRBV28 and TRBJ2-4, with 7 bases matching TRBD2. Germline CDR1 and CDR2: MDHEN and SYDVKM. The CDR3 consists of 15 residues. The DNA of the CDR3 is TGTGCCATTTCGGGGGGAGGGGCGGCCAAAAACAGTCAGTACTTC. It yields the protein CAISGGGAAKNSQYF.

Worth noting for this clone: The junction shows a germline mismatch at one end, possibly a read error. The J gene is TRBJ2-2, the V gene TRBV11-2, with D possibly being TRBD2 (5 bases). The CDR3 has 16 residues. Germline loops: CDR1 SGHAT, CDR2 FQNNGV. The CDR3 region is CASSQPMGFNTGELFF. The DNA of the CDR3 is TGTGCCAGCAGTCAACCCATGGGATTTAACACCGGGGAGCTGTTCTTT. Supplemented by reference TRBV11-2 and TRBJ2-2, the full variable domain reads EAGVAQSPRYKIIEKRQSVAFWCNPISGHATLYWYQQILGQGPKLLIQFQNNGVVDDSQLPKDRFSAERLKGVDSTLKIQPAKLEDSAVYLCASSQPMGFNTGELFFGEGSRLTVL.

The chain combines TRBV28 with TRBJ1-2; the D gene is possibly TRBD1 (6 bases). Germline V gene sequence: CDR1 MDHEN, CDR2 SYDVKM. V lost 5 bases and J lost 4, with 17 bases in between. The CDR3 spans 15 residues. The CDR3 reads CASSQPDRSGYGYTF. The DNA for the CDR3 is TGTGCCAGCAGTCAACCCGACAGGTCCGGCTATGGCTACACCTTC.

Only a few counts were recorded for this clone. The genes are TRBV7-9 and TRBJ2-5; the D is unclear. CDR3 length: 15 residues. Germline CDR1 and CDR2: SEHNR and FQNEAQ (reference sequence). Deletions cut 2 bases from V and 1 base from J, with 11 bases between. CDR3 coding DNA: TGTGCCAGCAGCTTACCCGGTGTACTCCAAGAGACCCAGTACTTC. Encoded protein: CASSLPGVLQETQYF.

This clone was detected once. The chain couples TRBV7-9 to TRBJ2-5; possible D gene TRBD2, 5 bases. The germline V gene encodes CDR1 SEHNR and CDR2 FQNEAQ (reference sequence). Deletions cut 3 bases from V and 5 bases from J, with 10 bases between. The CDR3 is made up of 13 amino acids. The DNA for the CDR3 is TGTGCCAGCAGCTTCAATAGCGCGGAGACCCAGTACTTC. It translates to CASSFNSAETQYF.

V gene TRBV13 combines with J gene TRBJ1-2, with D unresolved. Germline CDR1 and CDR2: PRHDT and FYEKMQ (reference sequence). CDR3 size: 16 residues. V was cut by 0 bases and J by 5 bases, with 16 bases left in between. CDR3 DNA sequence: TGTGCCAGCAGCTTAGGCAGGCGGGCCACATCGTATGGCTACACCTTC. Protein product: CASSLGRRATSYGYTF.

V gene TRBV27 combines with J gene TRBJ2-5; 7 positions match TRBD2. Per germline, CDR1 MNHEY and CDR2 SMNVEV (reference sequence). After removal of 8 bases from V and 5 bases from J, the junction contained 11 bases not matched to a gene. The CDR3 has 14 amino acids. CDR3 sequence reads: CASAYSWGGETQYF. The CDR3 nucleotides read TGTGCCAGCGCCTACTCGTGGGGGGGGGAGACCCAGTACTTC.

CDR3 sequence (DNA): TGTGCCAGCAGCGAACCCGGGACAGCCTACGAGCAGTACGTC. Its translation: CASSEPGTAYEQYV. This chain uses TRBV28 with TRBJ2-7; 7 bases agree with TRBD1. The CDR3 sequence is 14 residues long. Germline CDR1 and CDR2: MDHEN and SYDVKM. The V segment lost 6 bases and the J segment 2 bases; nucleotides outside the gene matches: 7.

The CDR3 here is CASSTLTGVDGYTF. The DNA for the CDR3 is TGTGCCAGCAGCACCTTGACAGGGGTCGATGGCTACACCTTC. The chain recombines TRBV7-9 with TRBJ1-2; 8 bases map to TRBD1. Germline V lookup: CDR1 SEHNR, CDR2 FQNEAQ (reference sequence). Unmatched junction bases numbered 8, after V lost 5 bases and J lost 6 bases. CDR3 length: 14 amino acids.

The chain has TRBV5-4 and TRBJ1-2; no clear D gene. The CDR3 has 12 residues. Deletions cut 3 bases from V and 3 bases from J, with 6 bases between. Germline V lookup: CDR1 SGHNT, CDR2 YYREEE (reference sequence). The CDR3 reads CASSSRDYGYTF. The CDR3 bases are TGTGCCAGCAGCTCGAGGGACTATGGCTACACCTTC. Supplemented by reference TRBV5-4 and TRBJ1-2, the full variable domain reads ETGVTQSPTHLIKTRGQQVTLRCSSQSGHNTVSWYQQALGQGPQFIFQYYREEENGRGNFPPRFSGLQFPNYSSELNVNALELDDSALYLCASSSRDYGYTFGSGTRLTVV.